This entry lists 18 T cell receptor beta chains sequenced from one sample in a study of response to subunit inactivated influenza vaccine. From the RT-PCR reads, TCRdb called clonotypes with MiXCR, one entry per CDR3 protein. The sample consists of almost 250,000 distinct CDR3 sequences, more than 9% of them appearing once. The input for sequencing was non-naive T cells sorted from PBMCs, taken approximately 15 days before vaccination. All receptors derive from a man in his fifties or sixties who received an inactivated influenza vaccine.

This clonotype has more than one count but fewer than ten. A much larger clonotype is one base distant, so this may be a read error. V and J are TRBV7-9 and TRBJ2-2; D uncertain. This CDR3 has 12 residues. The ends were cut back, 6 bases at V and 3 bases at J, with 5 bases in the middle. The germline gives CDR1 SEHNR, CDR2 FQNEAQ (reference sequence). The CDR3 nucleotides read TGTGCCAGCAGTCGGGACACCGGGGAGCTGTTTTTT. It translates to CASSRDTGELFF.

This clonotype has ten or more counts. This chain connects TRBV28 to TRBJ2-2, with TRBD1 identical over 9 bases. The germline gives CDR1 MDHEN, CDR2 SYDVKM. The CDR3 contains 16 residues. V lost 4 bases to trimming and J lost 6 bases; unmatched junction nucleotides: 9. CDR3 in DNA: TGTGCCAGCAGTTGGCCGGGACAGGGCCTGTCCGGGGAGCTGTTTTTT. As protein: CASSWPGQGLSGELFF.

The table lists this clonotype with a few counts. This chain connects TRBV20-1 to TRBJ2-7, with D perhaps given as TRBD1 or TRBD2 (5 bases each). The CDR3 runs 15 residues. Trimming removed 4 bases at V and 2 bases at J, with 18 bases between. Germline CDR1 DFQATT, CDR2 SNEGSKA (reference sequence). The CDR3 spells CSATPPAGSPYEQYF. The CDR3 nucleotides read TGCAGTGCTACCCCACCGGCAGGGAGCCCCTACGAGCAGTACTTC.

The chain joins TRBV15 to TRBJ2-1, with a possible D match to TRBD2 (6 bases). Germline CDR1 and CDR2: LNHNV and YYDKDF (reference sequence). CDR3 length equals 15 residues. V was trimmed by 1 base and J by 7 bases, leaving 14 bases between them. CDR3 sequence: CATSRGRGLANEQFF. The CDR3 DNA is TGTGCCACCAGCAGAGGAAGAGGGCTAGCGAATGAGCAGTTCTTC.

This clonotype was counted a few times. The chain combines TRBV5-1 with TRBJ2-2; TRBD2 matches at 13 bases. With 4 bases clipped from V and 6 bases from J, the junction kept 6 bases outside the gene matches. From germline, CDR1 is SGHRS and CDR2 YFSETQ. The CDR3 runs 16 residues. The CDR3, as DNA: TGCGCCAGCAGCACTCCTGGACTAGCGGGAGCCGGGGAGCTGTTTTTT. The encoded protein is CASSTPGLAGAGELFF.

V and J are TRBV6-2 or TRBV6-3 and TRBJ2-7; 10 bases map to TRBD2. Losses at the gene ends were 7 bases for V and 0 bases for J; bases not matched to a gene: 6. The CDR3 has 15 amino acids. The germline V gene has CDR1 MNHEY and CDR2 SVGEGT. The CDR3 DNA follows: TGTGCCAGCAACCTTTCTAGCGGGGGCTCCTACGAGCAGTACTTC. This encodes CASNLSSGGSYEQYF.

This clonotype showed up just a few times. This chain joins TRBV19 and TRBJ2-7; TRBD2 is a possible D gene (7 bases). The CDR3 length is 13 residues. Trimming cost V 8 bases and J 7 bases, with 18 bases left between them. Germline V gene data show CDR1 as LNHDA and CDR2 as SQIVND (reference sequence). This CDR3 reads CASGTTGTGEQYF. The CDR3 DNA follows: TGTGCCAGTGGGACTACAGGGACGGGGGAGCAGTACTTC.

This clonotype has just a few counts. The chain links TRBV12-3 or TRBV12-4 to TRBJ2-2, with a tentative D call TRBD2 (6 bases). V was trimmed by 9 bases and J by 0 bases, leaving 8 bases between them. CDR3 length: 13 amino acids. CDR3 sequence (DNA): TGTGCCAGTAGGGACTCGAACACCGGGGAGCTGTTTTTT. Amino acid sequence: CASRDSNTGELFF.

Turning to this clonotype: A much larger clone is a single base away; this may be a read error. The V call is TRBV20-1, the J call TRBJ1-1; D unresolved. CDR3 length: 11 residues. Germline V CDR1 and CDR2: DFQATT, SNEGSKA (reference sequence). CDR3 amino acids: CRAALAVEAFF. The CDR3 DNA follows: TGCAGAGCTGCCCTTGCGGTTGAAGCTTTCTTT.

V and J are TRBV5-4 and TRBJ2-1, with 9 bases that match TRBD2. The J segment lost 5 bases and the V segment lost 0 bases, leaving 6 bases of the junction unmatched. CDR1 and CDR2 (germline): SGHNT, YYREEE (reference sequence). The CDR3 spans 16 residues. The CDR3, as DNA: TGTGCCAGCAGCTTGGGCGGGGGGGCCGGAAACAATGAGCAGTTCTTC. As protein: CASSLGGGAGNNEQFF. Drawing the rest from reference TRBV5-4 and TRBJ2-1, the complete variable domain is ETGVTQSPTHLIKTRGQQVTLRCSSQSGHNTVSWYQQALGQGPQFIFQYYREEENGRGNFPPRFSGLQFPNYSSELNVNALELDDSALYLCASSLGGGAGNNEQFFGPGTRLTVL.

The rearrangement uses TRBV5-5 and TRBJ2-5; 9 bases map to TRBD2. The germline V gene encodes CDR1 SGHKS and CDR2 YYEKEE (reference sequence). The ends lost 0 bases at V and 1 base at J; junction bases unmatched: 10. The CDR3 covers 18 residues. The CDR3 sequence: CASSLGIGAGGPQETQYF. DNA of the CDR3: TGTGCCAGCAGCTTGGGCATTGGGGCGGGAGGGCCCCAAGAGACCCAGTACTTC.

This chain uses TRBV5-1 with TRBJ2-7, with 7 bases matching TRBD2. From germline, CDR1 is SGHRS and CDR2 YFSETQ. The V and J ends lost 0 bases and 4 bases, in that order; junction bases with no gene match: 4. This CDR3 is built from 14 residues. Written as DNA, the CDR3 is TGCGCCAGCAGCTTGGAGTCGGGGGGTTACGAGCAGTACTTC. The encoded protein is CASSLESGGYEQYF.

This chain uses TRBV29-1 with TRBJ2-7; D ambiguous. Per the germline V gene, CDR1 is SQVTM and CDR2 is ANQGSEA. Between the trimmed V and J ends, which lost 6 bases and 2 bases, there was a span of 11 bases. The CDR3 totals 12 residues. The CDR3 is CSVGLATYEQYF. In DNA form, the CDR3 reads TGCAGCGTAGGCCTGGCGACCTACGAGCAGTACTTC.

In regard to this clonotype: Mismatch with germline at one junction end may stem from a read error. The V and J genes are TRBV18 and TRBJ2-7, with a possible D match to TRBD2 (5 bases). CDR3 length equals 16 residues. The germline V gene encodes CDR1 KGHSH and CDR2 LQKENI. CDR3 in DNA: TGTGCCAGCTTACCATTCCCCGGGAACCCATCCTACGAGCAGTACTTC. It yields the protein CASLPFPGNPSYEQYF.

The J gene is TRBJ2-7, the V gene TRBV21-1. TRBV21-1 is tagged as a pseudogene. This CDR3 is built from 15 residues. CDR3 coding DNA: TGTGCCAGCAGCAAGGAGCCGATATGCTCCTACGAGCAGTACTTC. It encodes CASSKEPICSYEQYF.

This clonotype was found a few times. J is TRBJ2-6 and V is TRBV5-1; 7 bases match TRBD1. Germline assignment: CDR1 SGHRS and CDR2 YFSETQ. The CDR3 contains 16 residues. Germline trimming cut 0 bases from V and 2 bases from J; bases unmatched to any gene: 2. CDR3 in amino acids: CASSLDGTAGANVLTF. Here the CDR3 DNA reads TGCGCCAGCAGCTTGGATGGGACAGCTGGGGCCAACGTCCTGACTTTC.

Ten or more counts support this clonotype. The chain couples TRBV27 to TRBJ2-1; 12 nucleotides agree with TRBD2. The ends lost 6 bases at V and 7 bases at J; junction bases unmatched: 10. CDR1 MNHEY and CDR2 SMNVEV come from the germline V gene (reference sequence). CDR3 length: 16 amino acids. CDR3 loop: CASRDRLAGGRNEQFF. The CDR3 nucleotides are TGTGCCAGCAGAGACCGGCTAGCGGGAGGGCGGAATGAGCAGTTCTTC.

The chain links TRBV2 to TRBJ1-1; 7 bases match TRBD1. CDR3 size: 14 residues. The junction had 9 bases not matched to a gene; V was cut back by 6 bases and J by 5 bases. Germline CDR1 and CDR2: SNHLY and FYNNEI. Written as DNA, the CDR3 is TGTGCCAGCAGAGGTATAGGGGGCTTGACTGAAGCTTTCTTT. Residues: CASRGIGGLTEAFF. The full variable domain, rest sourced from reference TRBV2 and TRBJ1-1, is EPEVTQTPSHQVTQMGQEVILRCVPISNHLYFYWYRQILGQKVEFLVSFYNNEISEKSEIFDDQFSVERPDGSNFTLKIRSTKLEDSAMYFCASRGIGGLTEAFFGQGTRLTVV.